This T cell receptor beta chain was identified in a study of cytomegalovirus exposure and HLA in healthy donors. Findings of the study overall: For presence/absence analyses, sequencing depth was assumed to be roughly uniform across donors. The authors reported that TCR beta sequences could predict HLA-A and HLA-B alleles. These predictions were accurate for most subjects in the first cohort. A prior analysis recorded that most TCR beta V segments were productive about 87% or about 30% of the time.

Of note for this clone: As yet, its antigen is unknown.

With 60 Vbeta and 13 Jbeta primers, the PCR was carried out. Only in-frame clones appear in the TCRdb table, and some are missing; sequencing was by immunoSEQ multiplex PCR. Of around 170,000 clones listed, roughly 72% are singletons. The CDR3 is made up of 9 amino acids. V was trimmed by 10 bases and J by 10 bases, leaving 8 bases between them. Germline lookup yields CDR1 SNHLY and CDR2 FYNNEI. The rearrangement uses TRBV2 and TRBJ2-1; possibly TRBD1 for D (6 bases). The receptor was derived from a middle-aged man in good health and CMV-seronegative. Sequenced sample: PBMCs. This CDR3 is CAIGQEQFF. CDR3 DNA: TGTGCCATAGGACAGGAGCAGTTCTTC.